This entry features one T cell receptor beta chain sequence. No cognate antigen has been identified for it. No much larger clone is present one base from it, and per-base qualities are unavailable. The method behind the library was RACE. The reads were generated on a NextSeq 500. During library preparation, unique molecular identifiers were attached to individual cDNA molecules so that TCRs could be counted in a quantitative, reproducible way. Both TCR alpha and TCR beta chains were sequenced from each blood RNA sample. Per the original workflow: The median number of TCRs per sample was around 100,000, ranging from 23,224 to 690,600. V, J and CDR3 annotation of the TCR reads was carried out using the Decombinator software suite. For the PS versus PT1 abundance plots, all samples were subsampled to the same number of TCRs (28,000). Expanded TCRs were defined as absent before sensitization and observed at least eight times at the 2-week time point. Clones were called with MiXCR by TCRdb after fastp trimmed the public reads at Q25, and only in-frame beta chains were retained. Identical CDR3 proteins give one entry, which carries the most common genes and DNA. The authors' filters were not applied to this entry. Within this sample are tens of thousands of distinct CDR3 sequences, with 9.5% to 12% of them counted one time only. The leading ten clones occupy approximately 4% of the sample.

The time point tag for this specimen amounts to: patch test 1, 2 weeks after DPC sensitization. The treatment or condition label, as the study defines it: therapeutic diphenylcyclopropenone sensitization with weekly scalp DPC. At each patch-test visit, blood was drawn before the patch test was applied. Patients were eligible if aged 18 to 70, diagnosed with alopecia and judged suitable for DPC therapy, and pregnant patients were excluded. Total RNA was extracted from unfractionated whole blood that had been collected in Tempus Blood RNA tubes. These data are taken from a study of human T cells and chemical hapten exposure (dated by TCRdb to about 2021). Some background on the complete study: For sensitization, 2% DPC in acetone was applied to a 2 cm by 2 cm area of upper inner arm skin. Throughout the approximately 25-week study period, patients were also given weekly therapeutic DPC doses on the scalp. Blood samples were taken from patients before sensitization (week 0) and then at 2, 6 and about 24 weeks after DPC sensitization. Alopecia areata with under or over 50% scalp involvement, alopecia totalis and alopecia universalis were represented in the patient cohort, which was mostly female. Patch tests used Finn chambers with 0.01% DPC on the upper back, scored after 6 days by International Contact Dermatitis Research Group standards. The libraries were sequenced as a pool, and the TCR yield per sample differed mostly because of small variations in library volumes within the pool. Twenty-nine alopecia patients gave blood for TCR sequencing at one to four time points (pre-sensitization, 2, 6 and 24 weeks). In alopecia patients, the study followed how the peripheral blood TCR repertoire changed in vivo over primary and secondary sensitization to diphenylcyclopropenone (DPC), a hapten. Overall results and qualifications from the work: Expanded TCRs formed significantly more large CDR3 similarity clusters than pre-sensitization or healthy control sets, consistent with antigen-driven responses. The number of PT1 expanded TCRs positively correlated with patch test score, significant at thresholds 8, 16 and 32 but not 4. No change with DPC sensitization was found in the number of TCRs above 1 in 1000 frequency, and no evidence of global repertoire structure alterations was found. Repeated subsampling changed both the strength of the expansion versus patch-test correlation and the threshold at which that correlation became significant. All patients had alopecia, a presumed autoimmune disease, so their immune response might differ from that of healthy individuals.

The V end loses 11 bases and the J end loses 2 bases, and a stretch of 9 bases separates them. The germline V gene encodes CDR1 SEHNR and CDR2 FQNEAQ (reference sequence). Spanning cysteine to phenylalanine, the CDR3 consists of 11 amino acids. Only the CDR3 region is kept as DNA, spanning 33 bases read in frame from base 1. The chain links TRBV7-9 with TRBJ1-2, with no confidently assigned D gene. The source of this sequence is a woman aged 45-65 years with alopecia areata. Some clones in this sample may be carry-over from other donors' samples. The sequencing used whole blood, collected in connection with sensitization to the hapten diphenylcyclopropenone (DPC). The encoded CDR3 is CAGDKNYGYTF. The sequenced DNA: TGTGCCGGCGATAAGAACTATGGCTACACCTTC.